These 7 T cell receptor beta chains share one sample of origin, sequenced in a study of blood T cell repertoires in COVID-19. Method: immunoSEQ multiplex PCR; TCRdb's copy keeps in-frame clones and lacks some. Of a few hundred thousand clones listed, about 85% are singletons. Sequenced: peripheral blood. The origin of the receptors is a young woman with acute or convalescent COVID-19.

J is TRBJ2-7 and V is TRBV5-4, with TRBD2 as a possible D gene (5 bases). The V and J ends lost 4 bases and 4 bases respectively, with 12 bases between them. The CDR3 is made up of 13 amino acids. Per the germline V gene, CDR1 is SGHNT and CDR2 is YYREEE (reference sequence). The CDR3 loop is CASSAVGSYEQYF. The CDR3 DNA reads TGTGCCAGCAGCGCGGTAGGGAGTTACGAGCAGTACTTC.

V gene TRBV5-1 combines with J gene TRBJ2-5; TRBD2 aligns across 11 bases. The CDR3 has 17 residues. From germline, CDR1 is SGHRS and CDR2 YFSETQ. The V gene end was trimmed by 6 bases and the J gene end by 5 bases; junction bases not matched to a gene: 15. The CDR3 DNA sequence: TGCGCCAGCAACCTATTAGCGGGGGGGCCCGTTAAGGAGACCCAGTACTTC. It translates to CASNLLAGGPVKETQYF.

The chain is built from TRBV11-3 and TRBJ1-3, with 8 nucleotides matching TRBD1. Germline V gene lookup returns CDR1 SGHNT and CDR2 YENEEA. The CDR3 is 16 amino acids. The ends lost 5 bases at V and 0 bases at J; junction bases unmatched: 6. The CDR3 DNA follows: TGTGCCAGCAGCCACCACAGGGGGAACTCTGGAAACACCATATATTTT. Protein sequence: CASSHHRGNSGNTIYF.

The sample holds a few counts of this clone. This chain joins TRBV28 and TRBJ1-5, with D possibly TRBD1 on 5 matching bases. V was trimmed by 6 bases and J by 7 bases, leaving 10 bases between them. The germline gives CDR1 MDHEN, CDR2 SYDVKM. The CDR3 sequence is 12 residues long. The CDR3 protein is CASRRRDQPQHF. The CDR3 DNA sequence: TGTGCCAGCAGGCGGAGGGACCAGCCCCAGCATTTT.

The gene calls are TRBV18 and TRBJ2-2; 7 bases fit TRBD2. This CDR3 comprises 16 residues. The junction had 7 bases not matched to a gene; V was cut back by 4 bases and J by 2 bases. Germline V gene sequence: CDR1 KGHSH, CDR2 LQKENI. CDR3 loop: CASSQKLAVNTGELFF. The CDR3 DNA is TGTGCCAGCTCACAAAAGCTAGCGGTAAACACCGGGGAGCTGTTTTTT.

This chain joins TRBV5-6 and TRBJ2-1, with TRBD1 identical over 8 bases. Trimming took 4 bases from V and 5 from J; bases not matched to a gene: 2. Germline V gene sequence: CDR1 SGHDT, CDR2 YYEEEE. This CDR3 contains 13 residues. CDR3 nucleotide sequence: TGTGCCAGCAGCCGGGACAGGAACAATGAGCAGTTCTTC. Translating gives CASSRDRNNEQFF.

The chain recombines TRBV6-1 with TRBJ2-1; 9 bases agree with TRBD2. Per germline, CDR1 MNHNS and CDR2 SASEGT. V lost 1 base, J lost 7 bases, and 17 bases stayed unmatched. The CDR3 sequence is 19 residues long. CDR3 nucleotides: TGTGCCAGCAGTGAAGGCCGCCCGTCTAGTAGCGGGAGTATGAATGAGCAGTTCTTC. Translating gives CASSEGRPSSSGSMNEQFF.